This is a list of T cell receptor beta chains from one sample in a study of HIV-infected children after antiretroviral therapy interruption. TCRdb redid the calling of the 3' RACE reads with MiXCR, one entry per CDR3 protein. This sample has around 41,000 distinct CDR3 sequences, with more than 6.5% found just once. The source material was CD45RA+ CD4+ T cells from PBMCs, pooled from several time points, sampled from a donor given antiretroviral therapy, either interrupted or continuous. These receptors were collected from a pool of human donors with HIV. Each CDR3 is given with its conserved first and last residue. The D gene is left open where the match is weak. Expanded clones get a size class; other rows say once, few or many, or leave the size out.

j_gene: TRBJ2-7
abundance: many
d_gene: TRBD2
v_gene: TRBV20-1
CDR3aa: CSARDPGSGSSYEQYF
CDR3nt: TGCAGTGCTAGAGATCCGGGTAGCGGGAGTTCCTACGAGCAGTACTTC

j_gene: TRBJ2-5
abundance: many
d_gene: -
v_gene: TRBV9
CDR3aa: CASSVEEWVQETQYF
CDR3nt: TGTGCCAGCAGCGTCGAGGAATGGGTGCAAGAGACCCAGTACTTC

j_gene: TRBJ1-1
abundance: many
d_gene: -
v_gene: TRBV11-2
CDR3aa: CASSTIRGGLNTEAFF
CDR3nt: TGTGCCAGCAGCACGATCAGGGGTGGGTTGAACACTGAAGCTTTCTTT

j_gene: TRBJ1-1
abundance: many
d_gene: -
v_gene: TRBV20-1
CDR3aa: CSARPPGPAILDAFF
CDR3nt: TGCAGTGCTAGACCACCGGGACCGGCTATCCTAGACGCTTTCTTT

j_gene: TRBJ2-3
abundance: many
d_gene: -
v_gene: TRBV5-1
CDR3aa: CASSLAGGASTDTQYF
CDR3nt: TGCGCCAGCAGCTTGGCGGGCGGGGCTAGCACAGATACGCAGTATTTT

j_gene: TRBJ2-3
abundance: many
d_gene: -
v_gene: TRBV5-4
CDR3aa: CASSPSSTDTQYF
CDR3nt: TGTGCCAGCAGTCCATCTAGCACAGATACGCAGTATTTT

j_gene: TRBJ2-1
abundance: few
d_gene: TRBD1
v_gene: TRBV28
CDR3aa: CASRTGTGIYLPTYNEQFF
CDR3nt: TGTGCCAGCAGAACCGGGACAGGGATCTACCTCCCGACCTACAATGAGCAGTTCTTC

j_gene: TRBJ2-1
abundance: many
d_gene: TRBD2
v_gene: TRBV6-5
CDR3aa: CASSYSTSGGAGNEQFF
CDR3nt: TGTGCCAGCAGTTACTCGACTAGCGGGGGGGCAGGGAATGAGCAGTTCTTC

j_gene: TRBJ1-1
abundance: many
d_gene: TRBD1
v_gene: TRBV2
CDR3aa: CASIRQGSGTEAFF
CDR3nt: TGTGCCAGCATACGACAGGGGAGCGGAACTGAAGCTTTCTTT

j_gene: TRBJ1-4
abundance: many
d_gene: TRBD1
v_gene: TRBV7-6
CDR3aa: CASSSAGTGVREKLFF
CDR3nt: TGTGCCAGCAGCTCCGCCGGGACAGGGGTGCGTGAAAAACTGTTTTTT

j_gene: TRBJ2-7
abundance: many
d_gene: -
v_gene: TRBV5-1
CDR3aa: CASSQQGFTYEQYF
CDR3nt: TGCGCCAGCAGTCAACAGGGATTCACCTACGAGCAGTACTTC

j_gene: TRBJ1-5
abundance: -
d_gene: TRBD1
v_gene: TRBV10-3
CDR3aa: CAIRSGTGDNQPQHF
CDR3nt: TGTGCCATCAGGTCCGGGACAGGAGACAATCAGCCCCAGCATTTT

j_gene: TRBJ2-5
abundance: many
d_gene: -
v_gene: TRBV7-2
CDR3aa: CASSLALGAQYF
CDR3nt: TGTGCCAGCAGCTTAGCCTTGGGGGCCCAGTACTTC

j_gene: TRBJ2-7
abundance: many
d_gene: -
v_gene: TRBV20-1
CDR3aa: CSARDYLSYEQYF
CDR3nt: TGCAGTGCTAGAGACTACCTCTCCTACGAGCAGTACTTC

j_gene: TRBJ2-5
abundance: many
d_gene: -
v_gene: TRBV7-2
CDR3aa: CASSLMGAVETQYF
CDR3nt: TGTGCCAGCAGCTTAATGGGGGCCGTAGAGACCCAGTACTTC

j_gene: TRBJ2-1
abundance: many
d_gene: TRBD2
v_gene: TRBV29-1
CDR3aa: CSVESPLAGGPNEQFF
CDR3nt: TGCAGCGTTGAATCCCCCCTAGCGGGAGGGCCTAATGAGCAGTTCTTC

j_gene: TRBJ2-5
abundance: -
d_gene: TRBD1
v_gene: TRBV24-1
CDR3aa: CATSDLPTGQETQYF
CDR3nt: TGTGCCACCAGTGACCTCCCGACAGGGCAAGAGACCCAGTACTTC

j_gene: TRBJ2-1
abundance: many
d_gene: TRBD2
v_gene: TRBV11-2
CDR3aa: CASSPELAGGNNEQFF
CDR3nt: TGTGCCAGCAGCCCCGAGCTAGCGGGGGGTAACAATGAGCAGTTCTTC

j_gene: TRBJ1-6
abundance: many
d_gene: -
v_gene: TRBV7-6
CDR3aa: CASSLEGLRSPLHF
CDR3nt: TGTGCCAGCAGCTTAGAGGGTCTACGCTCACCCCTCCACTTT

j_gene: TRBJ2-1
abundance: many
d_gene: -
v_gene: TRBV12-3/TRBV12-4
CDR3aa: CASSLALGGLYAEQFF
CDR3nt: TGTGCAAGCAGCTTAGCGCTGGGGGGGCTCTATGCTGAGCAGTTCTTC

j_gene: TRBJ2-1
abundance: -
d_gene: TRBD2
v_gene: TRBV13
CDR3aa: CASSLWRKTTSGRQFF
CDR3nt: TGTGCCAGCAGCTTATGGCGAAAGACGACTAGCGGGAGACAGTTCTTC

j_gene: TRBJ2-2
abundance: many
d_gene: TRBD1
v_gene: TRBV20-1
CDR3aa: CSATQGSGELFF
CDR3nt: TGCAGTGCTACACAGGGGAGCGGGGAGCTGTTTTTT

j_gene: TRBJ2-3
abundance: many
d_gene: -
v_gene: TRBV12-2
CDR3aa: CASRSPVSTDTQYF
CDR3nt: TGTGCAAGTCGCTCCCCCGTGAGCACAGATACGCAGTATTTT

j_gene: TRBJ2-3
abundance: many
d_gene: TRBD1
v_gene: TRBV19
CDR3aa: CASSPQGADTQYF
CDR3nt: TGTGCCAGTAGTCCCCAGGGGGCAGATACGCAGTATTTT

j_gene: TRBJ2-4
abundance: many
d_gene: -
v_gene: TRBV7-2
CDR3aa: CASSFWGVAKNIQYF
CDR3nt: TGTGCCAGCAGCTTTTGGGGGGTAGCCAAAAACATTCAGTACTTC

j_gene: TRBJ2-4
abundance: many
d_gene: -
v_gene: TRBV6-5
CDR3aa: CASSNGVAKNIQYF
CDR3nt: TGTGCCAGCAGCAACGGGGTAGCCAAAAACATTCAGTACTTC

j_gene: TRBJ2-7
abundance: many
d_gene: TRBD2
v_gene: TRBV4-1
CDR3aa: CASSQDRRLGTSATYEQYF
CDR3nt: TGCGCCAGCAGCCAAGATAGGAGGTTGGGTACTAGCGCTACCTACGAGCAGTACTTT

j_gene: TRBJ2-7
abundance: -
d_gene: TRBD2
v_gene: TRBV6-1
CDR3aa: CASRRLAGDSYEQYF
CDR3nt: TGTGCCAGCAGGAGACTAGCGGGTGACTCCTACGAGCAGTACTTC

j_gene: TRBJ2-7
abundance: many
d_gene: -
v_gene: TRBV4-1
CDR3aa: CASSTGKGYEQYF
CDR3nt: TGCGCCAGCAGCACCGGAAAGGGTTACGAGCAGTACTTC

j_gene: TRBJ2-3
abundance: many
d_gene: TRBD2
v_gene: TRBV6-5
CDR3aa: CATAGTRSDTQYF
CDR3nt: TGTGCCACCGCCGGGACTAGATCAGATACGCAGTATTTT

j_gene: TRBJ2-1
abundance: few
d_gene: TRBD2
v_gene: TRBV29-1
CDR3aa: CSVGRLASYNEQFF
CDR3nt: TGCAGCGTTGGTCGACTAGCGAGCTACAATGAGCAGTTCTTC

j_gene: TRBJ2-4
abundance: -
d_gene: -
v_gene: TRBV7-2
CDR3aa: CASSFTTKNIQYF
CDR3nt: TGTGCCAGCAGCTTTACAACCAAAAACATTCAGTACTTC

j_gene: TRBJ2-2
abundance: many
d_gene: -
v_gene: TRBV15
CDR3aa: CATSRDVLGSGELFF
CDR3nt: TGTGCCACCAGCAGAGATGTCTTGGGGAGCGGGGAGCTGTTTTTT

j_gene: TRBJ1-1
abundance: -
d_gene: -
v_gene: TRBV12-5
CDR3aa: CASGLVLGRGTEAFF
CDR3nt: TGTGCTAGTGGTTTGGTATTGGGCAGGGGCACTGAAGCTTTCTTT